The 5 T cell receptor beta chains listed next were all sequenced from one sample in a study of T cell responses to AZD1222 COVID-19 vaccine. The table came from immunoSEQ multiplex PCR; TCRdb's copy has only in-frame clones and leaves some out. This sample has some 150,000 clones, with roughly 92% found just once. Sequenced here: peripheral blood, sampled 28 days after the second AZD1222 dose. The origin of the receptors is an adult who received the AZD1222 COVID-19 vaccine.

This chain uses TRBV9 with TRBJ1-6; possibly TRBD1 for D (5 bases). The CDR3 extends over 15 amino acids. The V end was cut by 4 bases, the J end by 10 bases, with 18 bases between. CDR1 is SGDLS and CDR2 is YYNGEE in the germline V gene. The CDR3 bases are TGTGCCAGCAGCCCCCGAGGGGCCCAACAGTCACCCCTCCACTTT. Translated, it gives CASSPRGAQQSPLHF.

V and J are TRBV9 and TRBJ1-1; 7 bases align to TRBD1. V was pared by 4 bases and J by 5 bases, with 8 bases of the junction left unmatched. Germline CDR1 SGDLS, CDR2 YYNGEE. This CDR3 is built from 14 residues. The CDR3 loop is CASSLQGGNTEAFF. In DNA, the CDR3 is TGTGCCAGCAGCCTCCAGGGGGGTAATACTGAAGCTTTCTTT. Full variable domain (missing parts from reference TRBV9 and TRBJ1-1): DSGVTQTPKHLITATGQRVTLRCSPRSGDLSVYWYQQSLDQGLQFLIQYYNGEERAKGNILERFSAQQFPDLHSELNLSSLELGDSALYFCASSLQGGNTEAFFGQGTRLTVV.

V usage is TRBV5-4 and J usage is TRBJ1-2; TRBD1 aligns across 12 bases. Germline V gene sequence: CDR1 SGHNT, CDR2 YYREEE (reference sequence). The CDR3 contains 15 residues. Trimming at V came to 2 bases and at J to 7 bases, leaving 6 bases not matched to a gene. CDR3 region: CASSFRDRGRGGYTF. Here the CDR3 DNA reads TGTGCCAGCAGCTTCAGGGACAGGGGGCGCGGTGGCTACACCTTC.

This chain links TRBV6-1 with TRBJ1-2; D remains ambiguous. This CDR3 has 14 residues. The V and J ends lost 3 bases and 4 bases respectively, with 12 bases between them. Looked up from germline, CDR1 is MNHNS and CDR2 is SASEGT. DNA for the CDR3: TGTGCCAGCAGTGACCCAAGGACGGGCTATGGCTACACCTTC. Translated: CASSDPRTGYGYTF.

The CDR3 loop reads CASSLFGGQQFF. CDR3 DNA sequence: TGTGCCAGCAGTTTATTCGGGGGTCAGCAGTTCTTC. V is TRBV12-3 or TRBV12-4 and J is TRBJ2-1; the D gene is possibly TRBD2 (6 bases). V gave up 2 bases and J gave up 11 bases, with 10 bases separating them. This CDR3 has 12 amino acids.